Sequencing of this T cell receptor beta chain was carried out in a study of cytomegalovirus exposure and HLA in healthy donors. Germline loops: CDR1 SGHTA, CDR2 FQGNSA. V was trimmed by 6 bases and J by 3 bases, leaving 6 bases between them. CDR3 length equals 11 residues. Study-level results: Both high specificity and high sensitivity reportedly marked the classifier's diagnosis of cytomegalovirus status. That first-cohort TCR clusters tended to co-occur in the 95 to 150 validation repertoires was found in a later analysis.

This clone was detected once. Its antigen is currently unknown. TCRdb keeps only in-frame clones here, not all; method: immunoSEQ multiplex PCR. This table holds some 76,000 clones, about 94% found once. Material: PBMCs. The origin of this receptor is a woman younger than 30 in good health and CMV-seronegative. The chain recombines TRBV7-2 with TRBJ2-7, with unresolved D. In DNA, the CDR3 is TGTGCCAGCAGTCGACACTACGAGCAGTACTTC. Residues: CASSRHYEQYF.